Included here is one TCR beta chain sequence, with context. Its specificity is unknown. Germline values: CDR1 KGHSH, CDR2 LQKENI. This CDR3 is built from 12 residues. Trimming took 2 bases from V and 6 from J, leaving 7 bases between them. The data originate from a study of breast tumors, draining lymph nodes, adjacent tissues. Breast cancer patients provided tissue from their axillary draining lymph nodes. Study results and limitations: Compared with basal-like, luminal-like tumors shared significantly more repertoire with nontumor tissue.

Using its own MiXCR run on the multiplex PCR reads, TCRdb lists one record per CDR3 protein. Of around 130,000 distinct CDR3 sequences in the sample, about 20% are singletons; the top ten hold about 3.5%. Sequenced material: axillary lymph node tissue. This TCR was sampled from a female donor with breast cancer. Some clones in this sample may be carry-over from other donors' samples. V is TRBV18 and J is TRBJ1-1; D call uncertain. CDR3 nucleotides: TGTGCCAGCTCACCAGGACGGGCTGAAGCTTTCTTT. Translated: CASSPGRAEAFF.